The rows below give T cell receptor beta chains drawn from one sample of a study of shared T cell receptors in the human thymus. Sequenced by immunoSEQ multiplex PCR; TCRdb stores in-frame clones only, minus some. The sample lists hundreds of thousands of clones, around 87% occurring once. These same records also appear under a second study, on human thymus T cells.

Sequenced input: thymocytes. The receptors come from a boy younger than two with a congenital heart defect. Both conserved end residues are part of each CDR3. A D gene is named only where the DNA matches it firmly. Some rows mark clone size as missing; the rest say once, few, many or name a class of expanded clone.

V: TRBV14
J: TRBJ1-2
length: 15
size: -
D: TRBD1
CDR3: CASSQDRGPGGGYTF
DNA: TGTGCCAGCAGCCAGGACAGGGGGCCAGGGGGTGGCTACACCTTC

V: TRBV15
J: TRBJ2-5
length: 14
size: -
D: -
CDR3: CATRRTRATETQYF
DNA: TGTGCCACCAGAAGGACTCGAGCAACGGAGACCCAGTACTTC

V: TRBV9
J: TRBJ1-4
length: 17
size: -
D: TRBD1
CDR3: CASSVGLRTGGIEKLFF
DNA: TGTGCCAGCAGCGTAGGGCTGAGGACAGGGGGTATTGAAAAACTGTTTTTT

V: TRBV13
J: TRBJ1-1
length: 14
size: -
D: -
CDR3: CASSQPGANTEAFF
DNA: TGTGCCAGCAGCCAACCGGGAGCCAACACTGAAGCTTTCTTT

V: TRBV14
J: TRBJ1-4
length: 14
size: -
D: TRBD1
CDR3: CASSPGTDHEKLFF
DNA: TGTGCCAGCAGCCCCGGGACAGACCATGAAAAACTGTTTTTT

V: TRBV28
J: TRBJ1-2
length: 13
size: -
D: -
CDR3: CASSLRGNYGYTF
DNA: TGTGCCAGCAGTTTACGAGGCAACTATGGCTACACCTTC

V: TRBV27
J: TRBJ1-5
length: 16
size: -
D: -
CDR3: CASSPRTLRAHQPQHF
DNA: TGTGCCAGCAGTCCTAGGACTCTCCGGGCACATCAGCCCCAGCATTTT

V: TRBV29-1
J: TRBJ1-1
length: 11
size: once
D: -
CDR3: CSGDTNTEAFF
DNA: TGCAGCGGGGACACGAACACTGAAGCTTTCTTT

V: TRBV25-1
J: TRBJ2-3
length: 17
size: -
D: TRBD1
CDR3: CASSGGGQVLGTDTQYF
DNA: TGTGCCAGCAGTGGAGGGGGCCAGGTCCTCGGCACAGATACGCAGTATTTT

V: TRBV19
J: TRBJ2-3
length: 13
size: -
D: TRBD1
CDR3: CASKAGGTDTQYF
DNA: TGTGCCAGTAAAGCAGGGGGTACAGATACGCAGTATTTT

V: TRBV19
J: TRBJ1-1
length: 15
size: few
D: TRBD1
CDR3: CASKEDRGRNTEAFF
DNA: TGTGCCAGTAAAGAGGACAGGGGAAGGAACACTGAAGCTTTCTTT

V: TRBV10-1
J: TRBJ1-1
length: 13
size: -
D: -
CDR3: CASSSTVNTEAFF
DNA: TGCGCCAGCAGTTCGACAGTGAACACTGAAGCTTTCTTT

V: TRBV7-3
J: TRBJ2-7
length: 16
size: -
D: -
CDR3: CASSQNGRGSSYEQYF
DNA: TGTGCCAGCAGCCAAAACGGCAGGGGTTCCTCTTACGAGCAGTACTTC

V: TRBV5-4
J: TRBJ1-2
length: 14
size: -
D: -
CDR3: CASSLRDRPYVYTF
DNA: TGTGCCAGCAGCTTGCGAGACAGGCCCTATGTCTACACCTTC

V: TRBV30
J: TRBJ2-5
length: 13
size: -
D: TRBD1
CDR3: CAWNSGGEETQYF
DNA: TGTGCCTGGAATTCAGGGGGCGAGGAGACCCAGTACTTC

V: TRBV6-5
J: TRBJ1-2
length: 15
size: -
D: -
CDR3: CASSYPDRGGYGYTF
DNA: TGTGCCAGCAGTTACCCGGACAGAGGCGGCTATGGCTACACCTTC

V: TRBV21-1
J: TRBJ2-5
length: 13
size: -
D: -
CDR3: CASNPGGGETQYF
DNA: TGTGCCAGCAACCCAGGGGGAGGCGAGACCCAGTACTTC

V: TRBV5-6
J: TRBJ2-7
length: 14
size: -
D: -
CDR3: CASSLTGRDYEQYF
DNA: TGTGCCAGCAGCTTGACAGGGAGGGACTACGAGCAGTACTTC

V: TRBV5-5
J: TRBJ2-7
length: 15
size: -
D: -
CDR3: CASSPLTGSPYEQYF
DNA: TGTGCCAGCAGCCCCCTCACCGGGAGCCCCTACGAGCAGTACTTC

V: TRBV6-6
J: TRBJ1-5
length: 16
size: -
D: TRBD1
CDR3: CASTPGTGRSNQPQHF
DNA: TGTGCCAGCACTCCCGGGACAGGTCGGAGCAATCAGCCCCAGCATTTT

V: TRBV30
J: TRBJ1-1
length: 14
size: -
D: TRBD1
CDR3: CAWGQDHQNTEAFF
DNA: TGTGCCTGGGGACAGGATCATCAGAACACTGAAGCTTTCTTT

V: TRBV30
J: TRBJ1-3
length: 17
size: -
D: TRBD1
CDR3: CAWTVRDHRGTGNTIYF
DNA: TGTGCCTGGACCGTAAGGGACCACAGGGGGACAGGAAACACCATATATTTT

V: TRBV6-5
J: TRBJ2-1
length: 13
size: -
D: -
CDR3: CASSKDSYNEQFF
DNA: TGTGCCAGCAGTAAGGACAGTTACAATGAGCAGTTCTTC

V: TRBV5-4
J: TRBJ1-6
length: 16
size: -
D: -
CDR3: CASSFTGSSYNSPLHF
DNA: TGTGCCAGCAGCTTTACAGGGAGCTCCTATAATTCACCCCTCCACTTT

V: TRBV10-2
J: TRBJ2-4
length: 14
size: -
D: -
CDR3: CASRVGQGKNIQYF
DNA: TGCGCCAGCAGGGTTGGGCAGGGAAAAAACATTCAGTACTTC

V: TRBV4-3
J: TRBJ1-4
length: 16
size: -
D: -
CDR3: CASSPHYGGGCEKLFF
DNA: TGCGCCAGCAGCCCGCACTACGGGGGGGGATGTGAAAAACTGTTTTTT

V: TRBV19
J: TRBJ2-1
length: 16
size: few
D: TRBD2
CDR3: CASSIVPTSGINEQFF
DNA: TGTGCCAGTAGTATAGTGCCGACTAGCGGGATCAATGAGCAGTTCTTC

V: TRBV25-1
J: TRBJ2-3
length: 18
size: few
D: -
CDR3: CASSETPLGGQSTDTQYF
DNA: TGTGCCAGCAGTGAGACTCCCCTAGGAGGACAGAGCACAGATACGCAGTATTTT

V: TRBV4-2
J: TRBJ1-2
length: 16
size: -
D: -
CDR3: CASSVYWGGINYGYTF
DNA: TGTGCCAGCAGCGTATATTGGGGGGGGATTAACTATGGCTACACCTTC

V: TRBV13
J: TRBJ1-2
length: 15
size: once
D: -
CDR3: CASSRRQNHSYGYTF
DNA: TGTGCCAGCAGCCGGCGGCAGAATCATAGCTATGGCTACACCTTC

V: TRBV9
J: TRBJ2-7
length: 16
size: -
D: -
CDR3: CASSVADGTQHYEQYF
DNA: TGTGCCAGCAGCGTAGCTGACGGGACACAACACTACGAGCAGTACTTC

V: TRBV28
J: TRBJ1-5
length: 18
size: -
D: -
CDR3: CASSLWGGEGRSNQPQHF
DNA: TGTGCCAGCAGTTTGTGGGGTGGGGAGGGAAGGAGCAATCAGCCCCAGCATTTT

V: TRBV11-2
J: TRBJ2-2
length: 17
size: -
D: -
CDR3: CASSLDQEGGGTGELFF
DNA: TGTGCCAGCAGCTTAGATCAGGAGGGAGGTGGTACCGGGGAGCTGTTTTTT

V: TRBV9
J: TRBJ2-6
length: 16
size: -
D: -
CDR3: CASSVLADSGANVLTF
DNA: TGTGCCAGCAGCGTCCTGGCGGACTCTGGGGCCAACGTCCTGACTTTC

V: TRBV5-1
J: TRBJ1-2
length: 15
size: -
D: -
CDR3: CASSLMSGPLSGYTF
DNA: TGCGCCAGCAGCTTAATGTCAGGGCCCTTGAGTGGCTACACCTTC

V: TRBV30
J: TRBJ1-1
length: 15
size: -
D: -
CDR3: CAWSPSLRENTEAFF
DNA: TGTGCCTGGAGTCCAAGTCTCAGGGAGAACACTGAAGCTTTCTTT

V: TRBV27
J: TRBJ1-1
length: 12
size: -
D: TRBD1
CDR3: CASRQGGTEAFF
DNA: TGTGCCAGCAGACAGGGGGGCACTGAAGCTTTCTTT

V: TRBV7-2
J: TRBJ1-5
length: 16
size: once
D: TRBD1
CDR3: CASSGDRGYSNQPQHF
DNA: TGTGCCAGCAGCGGGGACAGGGGGTATAGCAATCAGCCCCAGCATTTT

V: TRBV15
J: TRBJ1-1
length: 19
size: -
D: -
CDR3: CATSRDQRRGKGMNTEAFF
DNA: TGTGCCACCAGCAGAGATCAGCGCCGGGGGAAGGGCATGAACACTGAAGCTTTCTTT

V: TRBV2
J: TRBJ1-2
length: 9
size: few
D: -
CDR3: CASRFGYTF
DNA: TGTGCCAGCCGGTTCGGCTACACCTTC

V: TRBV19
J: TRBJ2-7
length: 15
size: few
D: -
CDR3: CASSIVQGSGYEQYF
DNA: TGTGCCAGTAGTATAGTCCAGGGGTCAGGCTACGAGCAGTACTTC